The source of this T cell receptor beta chain is a study of cytomegalovirus exposure and HLA in healthy donors. Use of 60 Vbeta and 13 Jbeta primers characterized the PCR. The table came from immunoSEQ multiplex PCR; TCRdb's copy has only in-frame clones and leaves some out. Of about 140,000 clones listed, 65% to 85% are singletons. The J segment lost 5 bases and the V segment lost 0 bases, leaving 5 bases of the junction unmatched. From germline, CDR1 is SGHNT and CDR2 YYREEE (reference sequence). The CDR3 contains 14 residues. The rearrangement links TRBV5-4 to TRBJ2-7; 7 nucleotides agree with TRBD2. The sequenced sample was PBMCs. The sequence was obtained from a man aged 45-60 years in good health and CMV-seronegative. The CDR3 loop reads CASSLELASHEQYF. DNA for the CDR3: TGTGCCAGCAGCTTGGAACTAGCGTCCCACGAGCAGTACTTC.